Following are 29 T cell receptor beta chains from one sample sequenced in a study of neurological immune-mediated disorders. In TCRdb, the 5' RACE reads were re-called with MiXCR into one record per CDR3 protein. The sample contains over 60,000 distinct CDR3 sequences, approximately 5% of which appear only once. Material: PBMCs. The source of these receptors is a woman aged 30 to 39 with multiple sclerosis.

This clonotype was observed at least ten times. The chain links TRBV20-1 to TRBJ2-1; D gene ambiguous. The CDR3 has 16 residues. Between the trimmed V and J ends, which lost 2 bases and 0 bases, there was a span of 14 bases. Germline CDR1 is DFQATT and CDR2 is SNEGSKA (reference sequence). The CDR3 here is CSARYPRLSSYNEQFF. CDR3 nucleotide sequence: TGCAGTGCTAGATACCCTAGGTTAAGCTCCTACAATGAGCAGTTCTTC.

The V call is TRBV30, the J call TRBJ2-7; tentatively, D is TRBD1 (6 bases). The V end was cut by 2 bases, the J end by 7 bases, with 18 bases between. CDR1 and CDR2 from the germline V gene are GTSNPN and SVGIG (reference sequence). The CDR3 covers 14 residues. CDR3 protein: CAWSQQGIRREQYF. CDR3 nucleotide sequence: TGTGCCTGGAGTCAGCAGGGGATCCGTCGGGAGCAGTACTTC.

This clonotype was seen ten or more times. The chain has TRBV14 and TRBJ2-5, with TRBD1 matching 7 bases. The CDR3 has 13 amino acids. Germline CDR1 is SGHDN and CDR2 is FVKESK. J gave up 5 bases and V 4 bases, and 4 bases lay outside the gene matches. CDR3: CASSRGQRETQYF. The CDR3 DNA is TGTGCCAGCAGCCGGGGACAGCGGGAGACCCAGTACTTC.

At least ten counts were recorded for this clonotype. The CDR3 sequence is CASSSGYNEQFF. The CDR3 coding sequence is TGCGCCAGCAGCTCTGGGTACAATGAGCAGTTCTTC. The rearrangement joins TRBV5-1 to TRBJ2-1; D remains ambiguous. This CDR3 spans 12 amino acids. Germline V gene lookup returns CDR1 SGHRS and CDR2 YFSETQ. The V end lost 3 bases, the J end lost 4 bases, and 5 bases lay between the germline ends.

Ten or more counts support this clonotype. This chain uses TRBV29-1 with TRBJ2-2, with TRBD2 identical over 15 bases. Germline V gives CDR1 SQVTM, CDR2 ANQGSEA. Trimming cost V 6 bases and J 1 base; bases outside gene matches: 12. This CDR3 has 19 residues. The CDR3 DNA follows: TGCAGCGTACCCGATCGAGGACTAGCGGGGGGGCGGAACACCGGGGAGCTGTTTTTT. This gives the protein CSVPDRGLAGGRNTGELFF.

This chain connects TRBV12-3 or TRBV12-4 to TRBJ2-1, with a tentative D call TRBD2 (6 bases). This CDR3 is built from 12 residues. V was trimmed by 6 bases and J by 8 bases, leaving 11 bases between them. The CDR3 nucleotides are TGTGCCAGCAGCTATCTAGCGCATGAGCAGTTCTTC. Amino acids: CASSYLAHEQFF.

This clonotype was seen more than once but under ten times. The chain recombines TRBV10-2 with TRBJ1-6, with D unclear. The CDR3 is made up of 14 amino acids. The germline gives CDR1 WSHSY, CDR2 SAAADI. V was pared by 7 bases and J by 5 bases, with 12 bases between. The DNA for the CDR3 is TGCGCCAGCAAAACGGGCCAGCATAATTCACCCCTCCACTTT. It yields the protein CASKTGQHNSPLHF.

Remarks on this clonotype: A read error is possible here, since a much larger clone lies one base away. The chain joins TRBV30 to TRBJ1-1, with unresolved D. The V gene's germline CDR1 is GTSNPN and CDR2 SVGIG (reference sequence). The CDR3 extends over 12 amino acids. The CDR3 here is CDWTRATTEAFF. CDR3 nucleotides: TGTGACTGGACCCGGGCCACAACTGAAGCTTTCTTT. Variable domain in full (rest from reference TRBV30 and TRBJ1-1): SQTIHQWPATLVQPVGSPLSLECTVEGTSNPNLYWYRQAAGRGLQLLFYSVGIGQISSEVPQNLSASRPQDRQFILSSKKLLLSDSGFYLCDWTRATTEAFFGQGTRLTVV.

Many counts were recorded for this clonotype. The gene calls are TRBV6-2 or TRBV6-3 and TRBJ2-7, with a weak D call TRBD1 (6 bases). The CDR3 has 14 amino acids. V gave up 0 bases and J gave up 3 bases, with 9 bases separating them. Germline V lookup: CDR1 MNHEY, CDR2 SVGEGT. CDR3 bases: TGTGCCAGCAGTTACTCTCAGGGGCACTACGAGCAGTACGTC. This gives the protein CASSYSQGHYEQYV.

At least ten counts were recorded for this clonotype. Here the CDR3 reads CSARVNFASSEAFF. The CDR3 region has the DNA TGCAGTGCTAGAGTTAATTTCGCCTCTTCTGAAGCTTTCTTT. The chain carries TRBV20-1 and TRBJ1-1; D is uncertain. The CDR3 spans 14 residues. CDR1 and CDR2 from the germline V gene are DFQATT and SNEGSKA (reference sequence). Trimming pared 1 base from V and 6 bases from J, leaving 15 bases between.

This clonotype appeared many times. V usage is TRBV20-1 and J usage is TRBJ1-2; tentatively, D is TRBD1 (5 bases). With 7 bases removed from V and 2 bases from J, the gap between germline ends came to 23 bases. This CDR3 region has 16 residues. Germline CDR1 and CDR2: DFQATT and SNEGSKA (reference sequence). CDR3 residues: CSGKKGAANSNYGYTF. The CDR3 nucleotides are TGCAGTGGGAAAAAAGGGGCAGCGAACTCCAACTATGGCTACACCTTC.

CDR3 sequence reads: CASTTRQNTEAFF. The CDR3 DNA reads TGTGCCAGCACCACAAGGCAGAACACTGAAGCTTTCTTT. V usage is TRBV6-6 and J usage is TRBJ1-1, with D unclear. The CDR3 loop spans 13 amino acids. V was clipped by 7 bases and J by 1 base, with 10 bases between them. The V gene's germline CDR1 is MNHNY and CDR2 SVGAGI (reference sequence).

In this sample, this clonotype turned up many times. The chain has TRBV20-1 and TRBJ1-5, with D unclear. Germline V lookup: CDR1 DFQATT, CDR2 SNEGSKA (reference sequence). Trimming removed 3 bases at V and 2 bases at J, with 11 bases between. The CDR3 spans 14 residues. The CDR3 sequence: CSASHGRGNQPQHF. CDR3 DNA sequence: TGCAGTGCTAGTCACGGGCGAGGCAATCAGCCCCAGCATTTT.

This clonotype was seen ten or more times. The chain links TRBV20-1 to TRBJ1-1, with D possibly matching TRBD1 (5 bases). Germline V CDR1 and CDR2: DFQATT, SNEGSKA (reference sequence). The CDR3 loop spans 14 amino acids. V was clipped by 8 bases and J by 0 bases, with 16 bases between them. CDR3 in amino acids: CSPSPGGMNTEAFF. The CDR3 DNA sequence: TGCAGTCCTTCTCCGGGGGGGATGAACACTGAAGCTTTCTTT.

This clonotype was found a few times. The chain employs TRBV20-1 and TRBJ2-4; 13 nucleotides agree with TRBD2. The CDR3 spans 15 residues. J gave up 5 bases and V 4 bases, and 5 bases lay outside the gene matches. In germline, CDR1 is DFQATT, CDR2 SNEGSKA (reference sequence). Here the CDR3 reads CSATPGLAGENIQYF. DNA for the CDR3: TGCAGTGCTACTCCCGGACTAGCGGGGGAAAACATTCAGTACTTC.

Ten or more counts support this clonotype. The V call is TRBV6-5, the J call TRBJ1-6; D is uncertain. Germline V gene sequence: CDR1 MNHEY, CDR2 SVGAGI. The CDR3 has 15 residues. Deletions cut 6 bases from V and 5 bases from J, with 14 bases between. In DNA form, the CDR3 reads TGTGCCAGCAGCCCCTGGGGTGCCGATAATTCACCCCTCCACTTT. As protein: CASSPWGADNSPLHF.

This clonotype is labeled as medium-sized (0.01 to 0.1%). The chain is built from TRBV5-1 and TRBJ1-1; 7 positions match TRBD1. V shed 4 bases and J 4 bases; nucleotides not matched to a gene: 10. This CDR3 spans 15 amino acids. The germline gives CDR1 SGHRS, CDR2 YFSETQ. CDR3 in amino acids: CASSDYRGIGTEAFF. The CDR3 coding sequence is TGCGCCAGCAGCGATTACAGGGGAATCGGCACTGAAGCTTTCTTT.

Many counts were recorded for this clonotype. The chain carries TRBV5-1 and TRBJ2-7; D may be TRBD1 (6 bases). The length of the CDR3 is 14 residues. Per the germline V gene, CDR1 is SGHRS and CDR2 is YFSETQ. Trimming shortened V by 0 bases and J by 1 base, and 8 bases separated the two germline ends. This CDR3 reads CASSLADRSYEQYV. CDR3 DNA sequence: TGCGCCAGCAGCTTGGCCGACAGGTCCTACGAGCAGTACGTC.

This clonotype was recorded at least ten times. The chain uses TRBV7-2 and TRBJ2-2; 7 bases match TRBD1. This CDR3 spans 13 amino acids. Unmatched junction bases numbered 5, after V lost 4 bases and J lost 9 bases. Germline loops: CDR1 SGHTA, CDR2 FQGNSA. CDR3 in amino acids: CASSSRQGRELFF. The CDR3 region has the DNA TGTGCCAGCAGCTCACGACAGGGCCGGGAGCTGTTTTTT.

J is TRBJ1-1 and V is TRBV28, with D possibly matching TRBD1 (6 bases). The CDR3 spans 13 residues. The germline gives CDR1 MDHEN, CDR2 SYDVKM. V was trimmed by 8 bases and J by 8 bases, leaving 18 bases between them. This chain's CDR3 is CASRGQMLGEAFF. The CDR3 bases are TGTGCCAGCCGCGGACAGATGTTGGGAGAAGCTTTCTTT.

This clonotype has ten or more counts. V is TRBV20-1 and J is TRBJ1-2; D may be TRBD1 (5 bases). CDR3 length: 14 amino acids. V lost 3 bases and J lost 2, with 13 bases in between. Germline assignment: CDR1 DFQATT and CDR2 SNEGSKA (reference sequence). The CDR3 here is CSASVEGRNYGYTF. As DNA, the CDR3 is TGCAGTGCTAGCGTAGAGGGACGGAACTATGGCTACACCTTC.

J is TRBJ2-3 and V is TRBV2; D is uncertain. Deletions cut 1 base from V and 0 bases from J, with 11 bases between. CDR1 SNHLY and CDR2 FYNNEI come from the germline V gene. CDR3 length equals 16 residues. The CDR3 here is CASSEGVATSTDTQYF. The CDR3 DNA is TGTGCCAGCAGTGAAGGGGTTGCGACTAGCACAGATACGCAGTATTTT.

The chain has TRBV20-1 and TRBJ2-5, with D perhaps TRBD1 (6 bases). Germline CDR1 and CDR2: DFQATT and SNEGSKA (reference sequence). The length of the CDR3 is 12 residues. This CDR3 reads CSTGPGLKTQYF. DNA of the CDR3: TGCAGCACAGGGCCAGGGTTGAAGACCCAGTACTTC.

This clonotype came up many times. The rearrangement uses TRBV20-1 and TRBJ2-7; D uncertain. CDR3 length: 13 amino acids. From germline, CDR1 is DFQATT and CDR2 SNEGSKA (reference sequence). V dropped 6 bases and J dropped 5 bases, with 17 bases sitting between them. The CDR3 reads CSATTPRSHEQYF. CDR3 nucleotide sequence: TGCAGTGCGACCACTCCTAGGTCCCACGAGCAGTACTTC.

This clonotype was observed at least ten times. This sequence joins TRBV28 and TRBJ2-2; D may be TRBD2 (5 bases). Per germline, CDR1 MDHEN and CDR2 SYDVKM. V lost 2 bases to trimming and J lost 7 bases, with 14 bases between them. This CDR3 has 15 residues. As DNA, the CDR3 is TGTGCCAGCAGTTTACCAACTAGTTCGGGCGGGGAGCTGTTTTTT. Amino acids: CASSLPTSSGGELFF.

This clonotype was seen repeatedly, ten times or more. The chain employs TRBV7-2 and TRBJ2-7, with TRBD1 matching 7 bases. Trimming took 5 bases from V and 1 from J; bases not matched to a gene: 5. Germline CDR1 SGHTA, CDR2 FQGNSA. This CDR3 region has 14 residues. The CDR3 loop is CASSIRDRSYEQYF. CDR3 nucleotides: TGTGCCAGCAGCATCCGGGACAGATCCTACGAGCAGTACTTC.

In this sample, this clonotype turned up many times. The gene calls are TRBV5-1 and TRBJ2-3, with D uncertain. The CDR3 is 14 amino acids. V lost 0 bases, J lost 6 bases, and 11 bases lay in between. Germline lookup yields CDR1 SGHRS and CDR2 YFSETQ. The chain's CDR3 is CASSLDAARDTQYF. In DNA form, the CDR3 reads TGCGCCAGCAGCTTGGATGCGGCACGCGATACGCAGTATTTT.

The sample holds many counts of this clonotype. The gene calls are TRBV6-1 and TRBJ2-1; D is unclear. V lost 1 base to trimming and J lost 7 bases, with 8 bases between them. The germline V gene has CDR1 MNHNS and CDR2 SASEGT. The CDR3 loop spans 13 amino acids. Written as DNA, the CDR3 is TGTGCCAGCAGTGAAGTGATCGGGAATGAGCAGTTCTTC. It specifies CASSEVIGNEQFF.

This clonotype came up many times. V and J are TRBV20-1 and TRBJ1-5, with D uncertain. The CDR3 totals 15 residues. Germline CDR1 and CDR2: DFQATT and SNEGSKA (reference sequence). V lost 1 base, J lost 0 bases, and 10 bases lay in between. DNA of the CDR3: TGCAGTGCTAGAGGGGGTTGGTATAGCAATCAGCCCCAGCATTTT. Translated, it gives CSARGGWYSNQPQHF.